This T cell receptor beta chain is from a study of blood T cell repertoires in COVID-19. Assay: immunoSEQ multiplex PCR; the TCRdb copy retains only in-frame clones and omits some. The repertoire consists of 95,000 to 150,000 clones, with approximately 71% occurring once and the leading ten covering 2.2%. This clone has only a few counts. V was clipped by 3 bases and J by 4 bases; unmatched bases: 10. This CDR3 has 16 amino acids. Germline values: CDR1 MNHNS, CDR2 SASEGT. This sequence originates from an older woman with acute or convalescent COVID-19. Sequencing was carried out using peripheral blood. The gene calls are TRBV6-1 and TRBJ1-2; 8 bases line up with TRBD1. CDR3 coding DNA: TGTGCCAGCAGTGATTTATCCAGGGGGCGCCCCTATGGCTACACCTTC. Translation: CASSDLSRGRPYGYTF.